This T cell receptor (beta chain) is from a study of CD8 T cells in Susac syndrome. TCR beta sequencing was performed on blood CD8+ and CD4+ T cells. Both CD4+ and CD8+ T cells were negatively isolated, and TEMRA cells underwent FACS enrichment. An input of about 0.5 to 1 ug of RNA was subjected to reverse transcription using random hexamers. Amplification of TCR beta CDR3 across 54 Vbeta and 13 Jbeta was performed with immunoSEQ multiplex PCR. MiXCR, applied by TCRdb to the immunoSEQ multiplex PCR reads, yields one record per CDR3 protein. The table lists 120,000 or so distinct CDR3 sequences, 90% to 95% of them singletons. CDR1 is MNHNS, CDR2 SASEGT, per germline. This CDR3 contains 13 residues. The V and J ends lost 9 bases and 0 bases, in that order; junction bases with no gene match: 4.

The TCR originated in a human donor with multiple sclerosis. The chain joins TRBV6-1 to TRBJ1-1; 7 positions match TRBD1. Sequenced sample: CD4+ T cells from PBMCs. CDR3 nucleotides: TGTGCCAGTGGGGACAGCATGAACACTGAAGCTTTCTTT. Protein: CASGDSMNTEAFF.